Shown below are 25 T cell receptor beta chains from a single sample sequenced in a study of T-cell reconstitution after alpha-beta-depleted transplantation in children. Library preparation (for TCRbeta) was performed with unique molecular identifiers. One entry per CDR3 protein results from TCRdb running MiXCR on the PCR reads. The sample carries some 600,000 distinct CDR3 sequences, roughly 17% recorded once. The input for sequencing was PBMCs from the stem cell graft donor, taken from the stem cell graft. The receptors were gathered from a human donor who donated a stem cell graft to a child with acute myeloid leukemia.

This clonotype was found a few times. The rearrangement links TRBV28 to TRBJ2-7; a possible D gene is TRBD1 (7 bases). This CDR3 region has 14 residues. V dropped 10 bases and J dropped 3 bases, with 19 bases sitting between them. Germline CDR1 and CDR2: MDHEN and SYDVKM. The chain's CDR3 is CATHEEGAHYEQYV. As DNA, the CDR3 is TGTGCCACCCACGAGGAGGGGGCACACTACGAGCAGTACGTC.

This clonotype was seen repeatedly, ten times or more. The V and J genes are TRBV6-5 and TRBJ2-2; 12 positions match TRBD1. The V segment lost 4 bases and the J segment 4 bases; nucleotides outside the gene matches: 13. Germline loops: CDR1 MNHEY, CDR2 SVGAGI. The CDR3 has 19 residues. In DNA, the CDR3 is TGTGCCAGCAGTTGGGGACAGGGGGCGCGAGGTGCGGGCACCGGGGAGCTGTTTTTT. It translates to CASSWGQGARGAGTGELFF.

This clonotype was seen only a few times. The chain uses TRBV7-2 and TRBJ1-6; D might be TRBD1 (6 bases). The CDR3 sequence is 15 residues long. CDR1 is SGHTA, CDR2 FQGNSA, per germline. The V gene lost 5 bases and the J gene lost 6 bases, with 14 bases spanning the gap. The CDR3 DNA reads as TGTGCCAGCAGCCCCGCCCGGACAGTTAATTCACCCCTCCACTTT. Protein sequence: CASSPARTVNSPLHF.

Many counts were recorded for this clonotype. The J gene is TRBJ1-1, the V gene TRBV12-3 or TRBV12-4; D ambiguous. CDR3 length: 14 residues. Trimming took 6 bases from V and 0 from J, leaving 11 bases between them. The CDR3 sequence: CASSLPKVNTEAFF. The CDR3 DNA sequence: TGTGCCAGCAGCCTCCCCAAGGTGAACACTGAAGCTTTCTTT.

In DNA, the CDR3 is TGTGCCAGCAGTTTTGCGCACACTGAAGCTTTCTTT. The encoded protein is CASSFAHTEAFF. The V and J genes are TRBV12-3 or TRBV12-4 and TRBJ1-1; D gene ambiguous. V gave up 3 bases and J gave up 3 bases, with 5 bases separating them. This CDR3 contains 12 residues.

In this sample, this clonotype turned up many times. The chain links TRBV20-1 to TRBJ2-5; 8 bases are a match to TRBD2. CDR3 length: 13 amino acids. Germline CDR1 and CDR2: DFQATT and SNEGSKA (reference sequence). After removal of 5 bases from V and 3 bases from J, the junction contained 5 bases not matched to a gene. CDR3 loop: CSAPSGGKETQYF. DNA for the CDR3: TGCAGTGCTCCGTCGGGAGGGAAAGAGACCCAGTACTTC.

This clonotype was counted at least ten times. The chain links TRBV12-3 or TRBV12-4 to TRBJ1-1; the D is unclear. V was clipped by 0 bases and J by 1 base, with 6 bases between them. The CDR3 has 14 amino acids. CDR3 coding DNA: TGTGCCAGCAGTTTAGCGCTAGGGAACACTGAAGCTTTCTTT. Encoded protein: CASSLALGNTEAFF.

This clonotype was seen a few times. The CDR3 DNA reads as TGTGCCAGCAGAAAATATGACAGGGGGCACGTCAATGAGCAGTTCTTC. Encoded protein: CASRKYDRGHVNEQFF. The V call is TRBV6-1, the J call TRBJ2-1; 10 bases fit TRBD1. The germline V gene encodes CDR1 MNHNS and CDR2 SASEGT. The CDR3 has 16 residues. Trimming cost V 6 bases and J 6 bases; bases outside gene matches: 11.

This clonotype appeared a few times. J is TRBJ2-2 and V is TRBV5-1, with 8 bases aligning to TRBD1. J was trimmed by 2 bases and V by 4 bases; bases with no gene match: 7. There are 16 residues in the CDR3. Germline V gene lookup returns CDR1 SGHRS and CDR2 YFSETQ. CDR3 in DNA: TGCGCCAGCAGCCTTATAGACAGGGGAAACACCGGGGAGCTGTTTTTT. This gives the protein CASSLIDRGNTGELFF. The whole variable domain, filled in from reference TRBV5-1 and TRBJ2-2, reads KAGVTQTPRYLIKTRGQQVTLSCSPISGHRSVSWYQQTPGQGLQFLFEYFSETQRNKGNFPGRFSGRQFSNSRSEMNVSTLELGDSALYLCASSLIDRGNTGELFFGEGSRLTVL.

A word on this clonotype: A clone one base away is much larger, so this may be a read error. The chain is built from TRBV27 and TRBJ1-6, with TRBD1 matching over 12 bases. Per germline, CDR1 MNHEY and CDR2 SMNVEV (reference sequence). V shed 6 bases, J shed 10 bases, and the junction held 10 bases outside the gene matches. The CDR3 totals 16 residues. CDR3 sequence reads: CASRPGTGGRGSPLHF. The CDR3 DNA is TGTGCCAGCAGGCCCGGGACAGGGGGCCGAGGCTCACCCCTCCACTTT.

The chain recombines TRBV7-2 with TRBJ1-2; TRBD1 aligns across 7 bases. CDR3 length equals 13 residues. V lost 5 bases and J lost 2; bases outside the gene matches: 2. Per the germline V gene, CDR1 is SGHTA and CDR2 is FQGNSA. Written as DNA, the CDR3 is TGTGCCAGCAGCGGGGGACAGAACTATGGCTACACCTTC. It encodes CASSGGQNYGYTF.

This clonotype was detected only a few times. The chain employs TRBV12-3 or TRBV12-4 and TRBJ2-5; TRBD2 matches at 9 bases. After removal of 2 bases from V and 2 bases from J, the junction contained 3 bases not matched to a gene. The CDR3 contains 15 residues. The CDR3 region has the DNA TGTGCCAGCAGTTTACTAGCGGGGTTGCAAGAGACCCAGTACTTC. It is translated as CASSLLAGLQETQYF.

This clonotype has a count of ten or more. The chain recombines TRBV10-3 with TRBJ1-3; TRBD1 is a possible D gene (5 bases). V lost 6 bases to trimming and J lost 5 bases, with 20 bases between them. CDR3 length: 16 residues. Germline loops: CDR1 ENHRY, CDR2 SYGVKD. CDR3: CAISPGGRAGRNTIYF. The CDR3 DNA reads TGTGCCATCAGCCCCGGAGGCAGGGCGGGGAGAAACACCATATATTTT.

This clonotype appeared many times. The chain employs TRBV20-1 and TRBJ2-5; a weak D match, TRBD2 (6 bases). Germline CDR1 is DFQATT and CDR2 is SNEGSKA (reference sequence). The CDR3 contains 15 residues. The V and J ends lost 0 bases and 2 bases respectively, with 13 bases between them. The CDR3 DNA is TGCAGTGCTAGAGATGTGGGGGGAGGACAAGAGACCCAGTACTTC. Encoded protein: CSARDVGGGQETQYF.

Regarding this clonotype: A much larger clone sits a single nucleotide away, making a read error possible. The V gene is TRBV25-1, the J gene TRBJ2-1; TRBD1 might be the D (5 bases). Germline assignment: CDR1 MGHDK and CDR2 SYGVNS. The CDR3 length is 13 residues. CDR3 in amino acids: CATASGATVEQFF. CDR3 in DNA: TGTGCTACAGCAAGTGGGGCAACCGTCGAGCAGTTCTTC.

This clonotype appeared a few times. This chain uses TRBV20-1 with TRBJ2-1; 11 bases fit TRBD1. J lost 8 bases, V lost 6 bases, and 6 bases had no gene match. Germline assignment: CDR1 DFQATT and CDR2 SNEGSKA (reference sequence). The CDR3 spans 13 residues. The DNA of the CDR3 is TGCAGTGCCCCGGGACAGGGGGAATATGAGCAGTTCTTC. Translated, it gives CSAPGQGEYEQFF.

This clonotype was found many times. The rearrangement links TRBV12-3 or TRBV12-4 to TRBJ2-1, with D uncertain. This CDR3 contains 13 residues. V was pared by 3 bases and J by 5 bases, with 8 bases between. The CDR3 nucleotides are TGTGCCAGCAGTTTCTCCAGCAACAATGAGCAGTTCTTC. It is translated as CASSFSSNNEQFF.

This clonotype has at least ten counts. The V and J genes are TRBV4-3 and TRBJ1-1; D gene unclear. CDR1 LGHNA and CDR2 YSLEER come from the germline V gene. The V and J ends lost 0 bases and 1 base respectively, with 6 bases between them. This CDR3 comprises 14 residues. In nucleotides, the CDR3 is TGCGCCAGCAGCCAAGAGCGGGGGAACACTGAAGCTTTCTTT. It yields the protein CASSQERGNTEAFF.

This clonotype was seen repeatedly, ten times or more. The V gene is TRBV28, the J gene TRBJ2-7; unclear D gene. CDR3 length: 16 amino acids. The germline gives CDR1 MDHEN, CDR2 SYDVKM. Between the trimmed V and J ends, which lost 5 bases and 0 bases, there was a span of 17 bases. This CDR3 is CASSVGRIQSSYEQYV. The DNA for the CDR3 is TGTGCCAGCAGTGTAGGACGTATCCAGAGCTCCTACGAGCAGTACGTC.

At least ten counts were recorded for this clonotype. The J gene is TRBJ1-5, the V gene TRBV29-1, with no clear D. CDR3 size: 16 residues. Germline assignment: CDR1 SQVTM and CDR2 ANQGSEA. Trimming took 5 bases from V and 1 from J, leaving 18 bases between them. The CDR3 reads CSVRLDREYSNQPQHF. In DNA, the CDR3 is TGCAGCGTTCGTCTTGACCGCGAATACAGCAATCAGCCCCAGCATTTT.

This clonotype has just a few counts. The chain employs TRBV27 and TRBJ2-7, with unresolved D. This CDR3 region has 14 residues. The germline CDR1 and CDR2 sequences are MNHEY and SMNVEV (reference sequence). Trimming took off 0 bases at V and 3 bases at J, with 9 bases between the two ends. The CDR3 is CASSLSFPYYEQYF. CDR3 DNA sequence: TGTGCCAGCAGTTTATCCTTTCCCTACTACGAGCAGTACTTC.

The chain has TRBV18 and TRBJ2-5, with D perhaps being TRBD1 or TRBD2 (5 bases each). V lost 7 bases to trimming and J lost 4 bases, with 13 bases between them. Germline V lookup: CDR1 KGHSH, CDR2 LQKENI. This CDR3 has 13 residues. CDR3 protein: CASFHPGAETQYF. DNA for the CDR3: TGTGCCAGCTTCCACCCCGGGGCAGAGACCCAGTACTTC.

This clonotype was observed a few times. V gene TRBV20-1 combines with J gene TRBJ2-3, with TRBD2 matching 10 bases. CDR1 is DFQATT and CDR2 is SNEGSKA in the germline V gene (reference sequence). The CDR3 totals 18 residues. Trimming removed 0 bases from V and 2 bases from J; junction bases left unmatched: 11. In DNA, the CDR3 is TGCAGTGCTAGAGATCGGAGCGGGGGGGCCTTAAACACAGATACGCAGTATTTT. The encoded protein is CSARDRSGGALNTDTQYF.

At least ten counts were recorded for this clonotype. The CDR3 DNA follows: TGCAGCGTTGGGGACCCCCTGACAGGGCCGAGCTACAATGAGCAGTTCTTC. Protein sequence: CSVGDPLTGPSYNEQFF. The V call is TRBV29-1, the J call TRBJ2-1, with 7 nucleotides matching TRBD1. The CDR3 runs to 17 residues. The germline V gene has CDR1 SQVTM and CDR2 ANQGSEA. The V and J ends lost 4 bases and 3 bases, in that order; junction bases with no gene match: 15.

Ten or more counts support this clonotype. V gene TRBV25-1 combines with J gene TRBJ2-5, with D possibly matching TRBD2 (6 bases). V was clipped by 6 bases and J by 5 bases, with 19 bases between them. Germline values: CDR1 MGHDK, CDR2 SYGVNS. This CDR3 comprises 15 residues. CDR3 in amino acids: CASSLPLGSGETQYF. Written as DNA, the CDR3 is TGTGCCAGCAGCCTCCCCTTAGGGAGCGGGGAGACCCAGTACTTC. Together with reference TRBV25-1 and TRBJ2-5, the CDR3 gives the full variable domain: EADIYQTPRYLVIGTGKKITLECSQTMGHDKMYWYQQDPGMELHLIHYSYGVNSTEKGDLSSESTVSRIRTEHFPLTLESARPSHTSQYLCASSLPLGSGETQYFGPGTRLLVL.